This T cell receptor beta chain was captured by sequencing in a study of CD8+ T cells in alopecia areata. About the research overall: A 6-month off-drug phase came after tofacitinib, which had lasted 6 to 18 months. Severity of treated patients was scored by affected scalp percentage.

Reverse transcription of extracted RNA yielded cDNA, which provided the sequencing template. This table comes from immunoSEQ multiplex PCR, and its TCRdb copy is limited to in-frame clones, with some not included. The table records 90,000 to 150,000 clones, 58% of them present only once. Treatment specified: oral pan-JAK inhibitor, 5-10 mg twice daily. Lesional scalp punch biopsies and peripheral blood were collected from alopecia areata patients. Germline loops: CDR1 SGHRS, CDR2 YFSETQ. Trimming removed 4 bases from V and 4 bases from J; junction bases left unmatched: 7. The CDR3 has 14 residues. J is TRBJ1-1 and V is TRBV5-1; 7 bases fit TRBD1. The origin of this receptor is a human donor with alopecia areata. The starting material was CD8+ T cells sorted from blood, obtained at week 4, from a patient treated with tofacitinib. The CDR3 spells CASSRTTGSTEAFF. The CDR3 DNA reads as TGCGCCAGCAGCAGAACGACAGGGAGCACTGAAGCTTTCTTT. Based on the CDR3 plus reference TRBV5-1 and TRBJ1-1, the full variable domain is KAGVTQTPRYLIKTRGQQVTLSCSPISGHRSVSWYQQTPGQGLQFLFEYFSETQRNKGNFPGRFSGRQFSNSRSEMNVSTLELGDSALYLCASSRTTGSTEAFFGQGTRLTVV.